This T cell receptor (beta chain) originates from a study of CXCR3-negative and CXCR3-positive naive CD8 T cells. Whole-study context: Summed over all libraries, TRB reads came to around 140 million, with about 1.5 +/- 0.3 million per library. Regarding the study as a whole: Naive subsets had comparable surface CD5; TCR strength was inferred from TRB CDR3 properties. CXCR3-positive naive cells carried more hydrophobic TRB CDR3s than CXCR3-negative naive cells did.

Points on this clonotype: The antigen is unknown.

The sorter processed each CD8+ T cell subset in triplicate at roughly 300,000 cells apiece. The authors gated naive CD8+ T cells as CD45RO-CCR7+CD27+CD95-. This CDR3 region has 16 residues. Germline lookup yields CDR1 SEHNR and CDR2 FQNEAQ (reference sequence). cDNA libraries for TRB were generated by 5' RACE incorporating UMI labels. TCRdb reworked the 5' RACE reads into one entry per CDR3 protein, no DNA. The table lists approximately 120,000 distinct CDR3 sequences. Sequenced: naive CXCR3+ CD8+ T cells from blood. Stated subset: CD45RO-CCR7+CD27+CD95- naive CD8+ T cells expressing CXCR3 (TNR3+). The chain combines TRBV7-9 with TRBJ2-3; TCRdb reports TRBD1, a call that lacks DNA to check it against. The source is a human donor in good health. Some clones in this sample may be carry-over from other donors' samples. The CDR3 loop is CASSHPRTGATDTQYF.